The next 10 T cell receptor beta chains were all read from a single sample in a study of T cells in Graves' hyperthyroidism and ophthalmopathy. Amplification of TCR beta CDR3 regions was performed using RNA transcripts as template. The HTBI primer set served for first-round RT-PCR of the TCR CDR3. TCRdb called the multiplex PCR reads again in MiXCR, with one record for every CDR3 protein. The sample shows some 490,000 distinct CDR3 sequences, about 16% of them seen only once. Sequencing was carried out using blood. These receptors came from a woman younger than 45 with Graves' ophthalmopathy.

Written as DNA, the CDR3 is TGCGCCAGCAGCTTTACAGGGTCCCATGAGCAGTTCTTC. This translates into CASSFTGSHEQFF. The chain recombines TRBV5-1 with TRBJ2-1; the D gene is possibly TRBD1 (6 bases). There are 13 residues in the CDR3. Looked up from germline, CDR1 is SGHRS and CDR2 is YFSETQ. V gave up 2 bases and J gave up 8 bases, with 11 bases separating them.

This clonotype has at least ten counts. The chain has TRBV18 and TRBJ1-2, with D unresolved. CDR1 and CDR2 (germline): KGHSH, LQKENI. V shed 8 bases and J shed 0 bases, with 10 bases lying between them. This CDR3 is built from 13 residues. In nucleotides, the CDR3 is TGTGCCAGCCGGCCGGTCTCTAACTATGGCTACACCTTC. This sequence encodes CASRPVSNYGYTF.

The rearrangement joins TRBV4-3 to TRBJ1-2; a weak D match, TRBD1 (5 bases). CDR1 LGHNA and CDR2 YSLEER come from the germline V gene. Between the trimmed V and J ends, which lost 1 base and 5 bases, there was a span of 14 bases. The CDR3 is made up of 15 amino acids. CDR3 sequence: CASSQAHRQPYGYTF. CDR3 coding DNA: TGCGCCAGCAGCCAAGCCCACAGACAGCCTTATGGCTACACCTTC.

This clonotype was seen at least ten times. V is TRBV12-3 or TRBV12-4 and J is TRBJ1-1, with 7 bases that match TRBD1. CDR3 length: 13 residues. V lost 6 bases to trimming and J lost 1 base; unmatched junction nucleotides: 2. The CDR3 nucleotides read TGTGCCAGCAGCAGGACAGGGAACACTGAAGCTTTCTTT. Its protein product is CASSRTGNTEAFF.

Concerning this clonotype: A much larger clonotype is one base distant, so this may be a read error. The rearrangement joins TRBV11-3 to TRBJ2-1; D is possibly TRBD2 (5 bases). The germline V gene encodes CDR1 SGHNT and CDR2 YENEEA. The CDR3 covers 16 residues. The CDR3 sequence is CASSLSGSLIWNERFF. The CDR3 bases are TGTGCCAGCAGCTTGAGTGGGAGTTTAATTTGGAATGAGCGGTTCTTC.

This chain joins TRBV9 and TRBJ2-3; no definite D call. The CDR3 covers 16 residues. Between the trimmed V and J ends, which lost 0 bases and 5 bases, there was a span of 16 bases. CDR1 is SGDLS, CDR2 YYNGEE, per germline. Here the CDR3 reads CASSVAPDGRRDTQYF. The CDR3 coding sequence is TGTGCCAGCAGCGTAGCCCCGGATGGACGCCGAGATACGCAGTATTTT.

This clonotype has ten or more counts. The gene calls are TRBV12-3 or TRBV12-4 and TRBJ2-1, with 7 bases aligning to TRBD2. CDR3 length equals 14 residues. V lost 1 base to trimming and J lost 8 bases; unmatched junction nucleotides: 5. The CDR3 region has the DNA TGTGCCAGCAGTTTAGGGCCTAGCGGTTATGAGCAGTTCTTC. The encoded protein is CASSLGPSGYEQFF.

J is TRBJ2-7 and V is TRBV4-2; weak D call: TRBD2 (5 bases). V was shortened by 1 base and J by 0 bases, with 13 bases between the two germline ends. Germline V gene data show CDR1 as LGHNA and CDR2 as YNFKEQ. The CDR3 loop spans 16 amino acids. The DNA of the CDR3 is TGTGCCAGCAGCCAAGTAGGAATAGGGAGCTCCTACGAGCAGTACTTC. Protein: CASSQVGIGSSYEQYF.

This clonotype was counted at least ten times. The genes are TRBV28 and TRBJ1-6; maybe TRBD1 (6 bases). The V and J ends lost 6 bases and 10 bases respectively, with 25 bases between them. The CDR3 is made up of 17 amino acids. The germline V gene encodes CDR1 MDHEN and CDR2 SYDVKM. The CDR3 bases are TGTGCCAGCAGCCTAAACCCTTCCCCAGGGGCGAGGTCACCCCTCCACTTT. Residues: CASSLNPSPGARSPLHF.

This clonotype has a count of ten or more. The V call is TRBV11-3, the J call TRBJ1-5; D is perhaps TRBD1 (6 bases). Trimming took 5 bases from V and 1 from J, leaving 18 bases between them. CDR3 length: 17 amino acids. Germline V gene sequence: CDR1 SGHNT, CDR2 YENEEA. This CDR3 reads CASSLSRDTRSNQPQHF. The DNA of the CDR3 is TGTGCCAGCAGCCTATCCCGGGACACGAGAAGCAATCAGCCCCAGCATTTT.